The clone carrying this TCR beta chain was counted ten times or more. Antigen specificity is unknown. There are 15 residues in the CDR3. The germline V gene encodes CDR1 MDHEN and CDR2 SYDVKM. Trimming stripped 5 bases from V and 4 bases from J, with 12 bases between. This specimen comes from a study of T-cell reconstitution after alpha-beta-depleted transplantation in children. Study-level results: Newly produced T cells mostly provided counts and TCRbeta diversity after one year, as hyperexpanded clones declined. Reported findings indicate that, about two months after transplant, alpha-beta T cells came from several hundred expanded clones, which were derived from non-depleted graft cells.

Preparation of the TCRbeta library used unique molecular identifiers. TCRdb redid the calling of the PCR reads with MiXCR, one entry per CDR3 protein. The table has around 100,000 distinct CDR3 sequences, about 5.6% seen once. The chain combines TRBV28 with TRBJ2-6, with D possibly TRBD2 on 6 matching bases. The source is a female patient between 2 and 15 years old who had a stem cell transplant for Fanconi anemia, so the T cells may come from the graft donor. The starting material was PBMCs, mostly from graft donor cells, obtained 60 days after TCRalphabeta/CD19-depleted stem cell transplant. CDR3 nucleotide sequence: TGTGCCAGCAGTCCGGGGGTAACCGGGGCCAACGTCCTGACTTTC. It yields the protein CASSPGVTGANVLTF.